Below, one T cell receptor beta chain is given with its context. No patient had received any treatment before thyroid surgery. This specimen belongs to a study of metastatic and nonmetastatic thyroid tumors. With MiXCR, TCRdb called clones anew from the PCR reads. The sample lists just under 45,000 clones, about 3.2% occurring once. Looked up from germline, CDR1 is SGHRS and CDR2 is YFSETQ. The CDR3 spans 18 residues. Trimming shortened V by 4 bases and J by 1 base, and 21 bases separated the two germline ends. This rearrangement joins TRBV5-1 to TRBJ1-3, with D perhaps TRBD1 (5 bases). This sequence originates from a female donor with papillary thyroid cancer or a benign thyroid nodule (not recorded which). Some clones in this sample may be carry-over from other donors' samples. Sequencing was carried out using blood. This CDR3 is CASSPWWDGSISGNTIYF. CDR3 coding DNA: TGCGCCAGCAGCCCCTGGTGGGACGGGTCGATTTCTGGAAACACCATATATTTT.